This T cell receptor beta chain comes out of a study of T cells expressing NK-cell markers. Study as a whole: In the group of eight sequenced donors, seven were HCMV-seropositive and one was seronegative.

Turning to this clonotype: The antigen remains unidentified.

Study observations and caveats: Specificity for HCMV among expanded NKG2C+ T cell clones was not established.

Looked up from germline, CDR1 is LGHNA and CDR2 is YSLEER. This CDR3 comprises 15 residues. Reanalyzing the 5' RACE reads, TCRdb keeps one entry per CDR3 protein, without DNA. In all, the sample yields some 150,000 distinct CDR3 sequences. The receptor's source is a man younger than 30 in good health. This sequence joins TRBV4-3 and TRBJ2-5; TCRdb calls TRBD1, which cannot be checked without DNA. The sequenced sample was blood T cells: a sorted CD56 or NKG2C T cell subset, CD4+ or CD8+ T cells, or bulk PBMC T cells (not recorded which). The CDR3 sequence: CASSQGDRSQETQYF.